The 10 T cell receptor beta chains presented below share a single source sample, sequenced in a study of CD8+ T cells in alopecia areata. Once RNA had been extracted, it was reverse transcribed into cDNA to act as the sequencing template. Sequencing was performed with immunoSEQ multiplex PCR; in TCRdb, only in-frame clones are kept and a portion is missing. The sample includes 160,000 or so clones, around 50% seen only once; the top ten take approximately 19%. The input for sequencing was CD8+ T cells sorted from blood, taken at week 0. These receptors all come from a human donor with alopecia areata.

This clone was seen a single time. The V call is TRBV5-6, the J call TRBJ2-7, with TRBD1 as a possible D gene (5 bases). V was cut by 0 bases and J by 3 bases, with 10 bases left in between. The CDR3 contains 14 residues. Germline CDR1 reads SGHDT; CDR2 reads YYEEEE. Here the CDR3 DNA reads TGTGCCAGCAGCTTGGATGCAGGGATCTACGAGCAGTACTTC. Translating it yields CASSLDAGIYEQYF.

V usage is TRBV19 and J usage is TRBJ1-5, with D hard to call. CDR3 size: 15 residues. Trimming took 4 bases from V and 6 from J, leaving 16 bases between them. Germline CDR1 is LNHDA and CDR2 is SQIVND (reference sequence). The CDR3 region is CASSTRTERGQPQHF. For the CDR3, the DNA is TGTGCCAGTAGTACCCGCACGGAACGCGGTCAGCCCCAGCATTTT. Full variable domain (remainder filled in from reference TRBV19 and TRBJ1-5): DGGITQSPKYLFRKEGQNVTLSCEQNLNHDAMYWYRQDPGQGLRLIYYSQIVNDFQKGDIAEGYSVSREKKESFPLTVTSAQKNPTAFYLCASSTRTERGQPQHFGDGTRLSIL.

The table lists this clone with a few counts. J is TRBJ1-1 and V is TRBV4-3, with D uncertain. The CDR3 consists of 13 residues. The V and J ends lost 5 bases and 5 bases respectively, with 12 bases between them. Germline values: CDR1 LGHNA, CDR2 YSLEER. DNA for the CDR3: TGCGCCAGCAGCGGTGCCAGAGCGACTGAAGCTTTCTTT. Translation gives CASSGARATEAFF.

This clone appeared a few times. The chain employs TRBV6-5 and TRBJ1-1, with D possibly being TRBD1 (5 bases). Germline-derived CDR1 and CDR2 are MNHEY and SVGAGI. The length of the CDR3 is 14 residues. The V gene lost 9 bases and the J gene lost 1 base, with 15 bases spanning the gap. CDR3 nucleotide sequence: TGTGCCAGTTCCAGCCCCGGGACGAACACTGAAGCTTTCTTT. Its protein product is CASSSPGTNTEAFF.

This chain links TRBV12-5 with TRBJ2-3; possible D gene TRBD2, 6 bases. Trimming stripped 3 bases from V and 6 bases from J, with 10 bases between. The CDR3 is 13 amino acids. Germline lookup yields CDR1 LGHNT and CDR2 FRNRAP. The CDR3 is CASGFGRGDTQYF. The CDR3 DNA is TGTGCTAGTGGTTTCGGACGGGGGGATACGCAGTATTTT.

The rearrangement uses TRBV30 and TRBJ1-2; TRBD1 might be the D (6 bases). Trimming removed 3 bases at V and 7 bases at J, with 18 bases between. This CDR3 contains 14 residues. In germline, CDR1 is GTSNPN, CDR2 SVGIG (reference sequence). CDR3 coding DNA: TGTGCCTGGAGGGGGGGCGCGGAGGGAGGTGGCTACACCTTC. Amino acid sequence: CAWRGGAEGGGYTF.

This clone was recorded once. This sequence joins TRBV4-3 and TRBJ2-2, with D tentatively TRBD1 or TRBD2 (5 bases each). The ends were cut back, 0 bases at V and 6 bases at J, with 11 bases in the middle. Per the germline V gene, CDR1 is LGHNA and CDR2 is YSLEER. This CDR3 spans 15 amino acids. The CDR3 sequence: CASSQDAGAAGELFF. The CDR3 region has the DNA TGCGCCAGCAGCCAAGACGCCGGGGCAGCCGGGGAGCTGTTTTTT.

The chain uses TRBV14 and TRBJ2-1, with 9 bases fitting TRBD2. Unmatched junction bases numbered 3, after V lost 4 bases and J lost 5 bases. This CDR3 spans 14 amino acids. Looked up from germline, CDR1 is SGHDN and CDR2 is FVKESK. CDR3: CASSLAGVNNEQFF. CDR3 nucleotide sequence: TGTGCCAGCAGCCTAGCGGGGGTGAACAATGAGCAGTTCTTC.

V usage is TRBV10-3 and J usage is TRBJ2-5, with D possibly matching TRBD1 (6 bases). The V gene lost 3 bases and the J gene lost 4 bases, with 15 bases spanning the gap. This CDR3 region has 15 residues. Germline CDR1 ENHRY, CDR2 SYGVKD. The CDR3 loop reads CAISEVSGGRETQYF. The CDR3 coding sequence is TGTGCCATCAGTGAAGTATCTGGGGGCCGAGAGACCCAGTACTTC.

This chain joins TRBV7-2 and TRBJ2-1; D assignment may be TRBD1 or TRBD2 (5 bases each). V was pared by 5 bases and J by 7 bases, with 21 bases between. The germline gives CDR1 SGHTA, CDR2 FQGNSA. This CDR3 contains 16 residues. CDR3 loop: CASSPDPSGRQNEQFF. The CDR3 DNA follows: TGTGCCAGCAGCCCTGACCCGTCGGGAAGACAGAATGAGCAGTTCTTC.